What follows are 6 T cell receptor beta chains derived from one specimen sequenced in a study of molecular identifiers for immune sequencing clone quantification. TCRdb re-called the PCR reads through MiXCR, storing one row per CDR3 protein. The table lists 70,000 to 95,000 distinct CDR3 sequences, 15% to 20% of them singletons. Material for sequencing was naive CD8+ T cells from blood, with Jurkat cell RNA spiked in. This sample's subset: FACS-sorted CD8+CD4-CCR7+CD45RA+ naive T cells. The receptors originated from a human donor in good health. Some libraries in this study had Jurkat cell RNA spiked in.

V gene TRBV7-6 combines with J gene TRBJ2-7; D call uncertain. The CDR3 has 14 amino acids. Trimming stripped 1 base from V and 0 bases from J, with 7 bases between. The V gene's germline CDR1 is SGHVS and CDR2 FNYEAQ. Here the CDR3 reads CASSLGADSYEQYF. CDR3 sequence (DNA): TGTGCCAGCAGCTTAGGGGCTGACTCCTACGAGCAGTACTTC.

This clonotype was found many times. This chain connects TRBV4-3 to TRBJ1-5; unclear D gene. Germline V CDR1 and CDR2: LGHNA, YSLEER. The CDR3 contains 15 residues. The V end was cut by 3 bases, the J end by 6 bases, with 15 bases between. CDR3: CASSQILGYGQPQHF. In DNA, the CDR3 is TGCGCCAGCAGCCAGATATTGGGTTACGGTCAGCCCCAGCATTTT.

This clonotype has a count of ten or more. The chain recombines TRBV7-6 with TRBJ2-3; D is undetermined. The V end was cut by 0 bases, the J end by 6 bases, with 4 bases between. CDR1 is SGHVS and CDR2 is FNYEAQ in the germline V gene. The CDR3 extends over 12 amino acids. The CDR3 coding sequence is TGTGCCAGCAGCTTAGCGGAGGATACGCAGTATTTT. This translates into CASSLAEDTQYF.

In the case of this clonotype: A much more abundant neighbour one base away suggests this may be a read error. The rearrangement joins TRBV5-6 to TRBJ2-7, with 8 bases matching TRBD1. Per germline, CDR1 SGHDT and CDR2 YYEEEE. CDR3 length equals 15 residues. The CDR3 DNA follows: TGTGCCAGCAGCTTTGGACAGGGTTTCTCCCACGAGCAGTACTTC. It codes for CASSFGQGFSHEQYF.

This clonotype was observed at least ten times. CDR3 in amino acids: CASSPTGQMTDTQYF. CDR3 in DNA: TGCGCCAGCAGCCCTACGGGACAGATGACAGATACGCAGTATTTT. The chain combines TRBV5-1 with TRBJ2-3; TRBD1 matches at 7 bases. Unmatched junction bases numbered 8, after V lost 4 bases and J lost 3 bases. CDR1 SGHRS and CDR2 YFSETQ come from the germline V gene. CDR3 size: 15 residues.

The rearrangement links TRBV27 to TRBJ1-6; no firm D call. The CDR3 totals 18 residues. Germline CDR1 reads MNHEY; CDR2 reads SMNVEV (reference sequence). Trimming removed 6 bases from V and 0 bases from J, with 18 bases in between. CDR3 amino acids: CASSPIRRRSSYNSPLHF. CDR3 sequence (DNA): TGTGCCAGCAGCCCTATCCGGCGGCGAAGCTCCTATAATTCACCCCTCCACTTT.